This T cell receptor (beta chain) is drawn from a study of blood T cell repertoires in COVID-19. Study as a whole: From the United States, Italy and Spain came samples of acute and convalescent COVID-19. The analysed material was cDNA or gDNA that came from T cells, B-cell-depleted T cells, or PBMCs.

CDR1 is WNHNN and CDR2 is SYGVQD in the germline V gene (reference sequence). The ends lost 5 bases at V and 5 bases at J; junction bases unmatched: 15. The CDR3 consists of 17 residues. This study enrolled people aged roughly 18 to 89 from about two dozen US geographic areas. Recovery meant two consecutive negative NP/OP PCR tests, professional clearance, or resolved symptoms. Sequencing was performed with immunoSEQ multiplex PCR; in TCRdb, only in-frame clones are kept and a portion is missing. This repertoire shows some 370,000 clones, 75% to 90% found once; its top ten account for roughly 5.1%. V gene TRBV10-1 combines with J gene TRBJ1-5; 7 positions agree with TRBD1. The specimen sequenced was PBMCs or T cells enriched from blood (not recorded which). The TCR was taken from a woman between 50 and 59 years old who had recovered from COVID-19. In DNA, the CDR3 is TGCGCCAGCAGTCCAACTCAACTTGACAGGGACGATCAGCCCCAGCATTTT. Protein: CASSPTQLDRDDQPQHF.